These T cell receptor beta chains were read from a single sample in a study of molecular identifiers for immune sequencing clone quantification. MiXCR, run by TCRdb on the PCR reads, gives a single entry per CDR3 protein. The profile shows some 320,000 distinct CDR3 sequences, about a fifth of them singletons. Specimen: naive CD8+ T cells from blood, with Jurkat cell RNA spiked in. Source of these receptors: a human donor in good health. Some libraries in this study had Jurkat cell RNA spiked in. CDR3s include the opening cysteine and the closing phenylalanine or tryptophan. Fields, in order: J gene, V gene, CDR3 protein.

J gene: TRBJ1-2
V gene: TRBV27
CDR3 protein: CASSLSGALGYTF

J gene: TRBJ1-1
V gene: TRBV10-2
CDR3 protein: CASGMNTEAFF

J gene: TRBJ2-7
V gene: TRBV5-1
CDR3 protein: CASRIGNRGEQYF

J gene: TRBJ2-7
V gene: TRBV7-9
CDR3 protein: CASSLVTGAYEQYF

J gene: TRBJ2-5
V gene: TRBV10-1
CDR3 protein: CASSESGHLLETQYF

J gene: TRBJ2-3
V gene: TRBV7-3
CDR3 protein: CASGPTSGRAADTQYF

J gene: TRBJ2-5
V gene: TRBV29-1
CDR3 protein: CSVIFLRLQETQYF

J gene: TRBJ1-2
V gene: TRBV14
CDR3 protein: CASSQDQGQLYGYTF

J gene: TRBJ1-6
V gene: TRBV11-2
CDR3 protein: CASSLGPLPNSPLHF

J gene: TRBJ1-2
V gene: TRBV29-1
CDR3 protein: CSVEDQDRHYGYTF

J gene: TRBJ1-6
V gene: TRBV4-3
CDR3 protein: CASSQDLQGRNNSPLHF

J gene: TRBJ2-2
V gene: TRBV15
CDR3 protein: CATSSGLANKASTGELFF

J gene: TRBJ1-1
V gene: TRBV6-2/TRBV6-3
CDR3 protein: CASTQPGRTEAFF

J gene: TRBJ2-5
V gene: TRBV12-3/TRBV12-4
CDR3 protein: CASSLMSGGPGKTQYF

J gene: TRBJ2-7
V gene: TRBV5-3
CDR3 protein: CASSPIRLAGNYEQYF

J gene: TRBJ2-3
V gene: TRBV2
CDR3 protein: CASSEGPGLVTDTQYF

J gene: TRBJ2-2
V gene: TRBV28
CDR3 protein: CASSPRQFTGELFF

J gene: TRBJ2-5
V gene: TRBV27
CDR3 protein: CASSWNSGQETQYF

J gene: TRBJ2-3
V gene: TRBV12-3/TRBV12-4
CDR3 protein: CATTGASTDTQYF

J gene: TRBJ2-2
V gene: TRBV5-1
CDR3 protein: CASSPNSRNPNTGELFF

J gene: TRBJ2-7
V gene: TRBV11-1
CDR3 protein: CASSTGDRHYEQYF

J gene: TRBJ2-7
V gene: TRBV13
CDR3 protein: CASSLRASGKDEQYF

J gene: TRBJ2-1
V gene: TRBV27
CDR3 protein: CASSGSQGYNEQFF

J gene: TRBJ1-6
V gene: TRBV9
CDR3 protein: CASSPSSTGVGSPLHF

J gene: TRBJ2-7
V gene: TRBV4-1
CDR3 protein: CASSPNGQGAYEQYF

J gene: TRBJ1-1
V gene: TRBV27
CDR3 protein: CASSPRAWATEAFF

J gene: TRBJ2-7
V gene: TRBV28
CDR3 protein: CASGLTLYEQYF

J gene: TRBJ2-3
V gene: TRBV15
CDR3 protein: CATSRTSDRLTDTQYF

J gene: TRBJ2-3
V gene: TRBV6-2/TRBV6-3
CDR3 protein: CASSYGYSSITDTQYF

J gene: TRBJ2-5
V gene: TRBV27
CDR3 protein: CASSPRPGGEYGTQYF

J gene: TRBJ2-1
V gene: TRBV6-6
CDR3 protein: CASSYVWGRNEQFF

J gene: TRBJ2-7
V gene: TRBV6-6
CDR3 protein: CASSYGDPIYEQYF

J gene: TRBJ1-1
V gene: TRBV6-2/TRBV6-3
CDR3 protein: CASSYSTGMNTEAFF

J gene: TRBJ1-2
V gene: TRBV25-1
CDR3 protein: CASSELGYYGYTF

J gene: TRBJ2-5
V gene: TRBV5-1
CDR3 protein: CASSLGAGFQETQYF

J gene: TRBJ2-3
V gene: TRBV27
CDR3 protein: CASSRKGPADTQYF

J gene: TRBJ2-3
V gene: TRBV5-5
CDR3 protein: CASSLGTTSTDTQYF

J gene: TRBJ2-7
V gene: TRBV14
CDR3 protein: CASSPSQGVGGEQYF

J gene: TRBJ2-5
V gene: TRBV6-6
CDR3 protein: CASRPGVWGEETQYF

J gene: TRBJ1-1
V gene: TRBV6-1
CDR3 protein: CASSDNKNTEAFF

J gene: TRBJ2-2
V gene: TRBV7-9
CDR3 protein: CAHSPNTGELFF

J gene: TRBJ2-7
V gene: TRBV20-1
CDR3 protein: CSARVLGQRGFEQYF

J gene: TRBJ2-5
V gene: TRBV6-2/TRBV6-3
CDR3 protein: CASSSLRQEQETQYF

J gene: TRBJ2-7
V gene: TRBV7-9
CDR3 protein: CASSLAVGYEQYF

J gene: TRBJ2-2
V gene: TRBV4-1
CDR3 protein: CASSQTGGGAGELFF

J gene: TRBJ2-7
V gene: TRBV5-4
CDR3 protein: CASSFSGSSGNEQYF

J gene: TRBJ2-3
V gene: TRBV7-2
CDR3 protein: CASSLGVAADTQYF

J gene: TRBJ2-5
V gene: TRBV7-9
CDR3 protein: CASSLVQHQETPYF

J gene: TRBJ2-1
V gene: TRBV6-6
CDR3 protein: CASSPGTNEQFF

J gene: TRBJ1-5
V gene: TRBV6-2/TRBV6-3
CDR3 protein: CASSNRDGNRPQHF

J gene: TRBJ2-7
V gene: TRBV7-2
CDR3 protein: CASSLDSGQVYEQYF

J gene: TRBJ2-3
V gene: TRBV15
CDR3 protein: CATSREGDGTTDTQYF

J gene: TRBJ2-7
V gene: TRBV20-1
CDR3 protein: CSARELAGGTYEQYF